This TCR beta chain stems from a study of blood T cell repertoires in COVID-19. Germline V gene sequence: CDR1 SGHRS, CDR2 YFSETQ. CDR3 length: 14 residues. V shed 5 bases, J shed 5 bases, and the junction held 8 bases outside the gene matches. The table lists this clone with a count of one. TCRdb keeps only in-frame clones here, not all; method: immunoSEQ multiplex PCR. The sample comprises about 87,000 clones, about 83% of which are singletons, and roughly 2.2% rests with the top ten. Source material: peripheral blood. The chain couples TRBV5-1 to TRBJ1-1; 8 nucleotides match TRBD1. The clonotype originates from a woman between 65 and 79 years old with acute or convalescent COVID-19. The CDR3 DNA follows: TGCGCCAGCAGTCTGTTGGACAGGGAAACTGAAGCTTTCTTT. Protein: CASSLLDRETEAFF. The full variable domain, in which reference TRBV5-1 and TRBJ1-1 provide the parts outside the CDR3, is KAGVTQTPRYLIKTRGQQVTLSCSPISGHRSVSWYQQTPGQGLQFLFEYFSETQRNKGNFPGRFSGRQFSNSRSEMNVSTLELGDSALYLCASSLLDRETEAFFGQGTRLTVV.